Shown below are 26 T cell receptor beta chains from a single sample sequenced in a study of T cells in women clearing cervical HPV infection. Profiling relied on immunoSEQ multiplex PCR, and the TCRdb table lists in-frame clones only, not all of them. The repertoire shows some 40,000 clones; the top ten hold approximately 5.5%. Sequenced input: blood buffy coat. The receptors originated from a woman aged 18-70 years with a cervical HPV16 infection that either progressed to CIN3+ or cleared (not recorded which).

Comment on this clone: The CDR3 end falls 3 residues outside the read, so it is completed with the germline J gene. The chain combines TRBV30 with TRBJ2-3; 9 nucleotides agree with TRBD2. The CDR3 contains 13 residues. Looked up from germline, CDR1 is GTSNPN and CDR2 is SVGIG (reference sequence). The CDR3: CAWRAGGGETQYF. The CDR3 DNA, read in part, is TGTGCCTGGAGAGCGGGAGGCGGAGAGACG.

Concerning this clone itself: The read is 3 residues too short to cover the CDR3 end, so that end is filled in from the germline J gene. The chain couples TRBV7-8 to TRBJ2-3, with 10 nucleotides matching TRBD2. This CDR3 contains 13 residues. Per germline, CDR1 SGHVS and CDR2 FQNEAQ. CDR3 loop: CASSSSGRETQYF. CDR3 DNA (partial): TGTGCCAGCAGCTCGAGCGGGAGGGAGACG.

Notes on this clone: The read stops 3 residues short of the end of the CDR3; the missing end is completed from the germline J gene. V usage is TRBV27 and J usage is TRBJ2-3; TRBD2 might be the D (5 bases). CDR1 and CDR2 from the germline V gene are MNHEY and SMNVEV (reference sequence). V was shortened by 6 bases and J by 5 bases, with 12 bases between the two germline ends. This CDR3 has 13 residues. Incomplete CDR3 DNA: TGTGCCAGCAGACATGGACGGGGAGATACG. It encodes CASRHGRGDT. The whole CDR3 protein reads CASRHGRGDTQYF.

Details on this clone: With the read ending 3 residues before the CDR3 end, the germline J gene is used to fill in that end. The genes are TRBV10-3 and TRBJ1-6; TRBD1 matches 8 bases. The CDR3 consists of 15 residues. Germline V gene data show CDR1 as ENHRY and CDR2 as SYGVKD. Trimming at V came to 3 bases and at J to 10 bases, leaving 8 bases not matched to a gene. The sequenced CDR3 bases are TGTGCCATCAGTGAATGGCAGGGGGCAGGGTCACCC. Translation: CAISEWQGAGSP. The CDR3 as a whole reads CAISEWQGAGSPLHF.

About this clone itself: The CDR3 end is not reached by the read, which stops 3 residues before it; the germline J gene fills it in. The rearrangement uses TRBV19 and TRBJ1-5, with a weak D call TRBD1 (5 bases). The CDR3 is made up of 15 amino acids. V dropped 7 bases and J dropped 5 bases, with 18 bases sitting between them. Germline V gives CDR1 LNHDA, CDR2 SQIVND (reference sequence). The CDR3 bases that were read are TGTGCCAGTACCGGGGGAGGGCGGGGAGATCAGCCC. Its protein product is CASTGGGRGDQP. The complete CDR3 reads CASTGGGRGDQPQHF.

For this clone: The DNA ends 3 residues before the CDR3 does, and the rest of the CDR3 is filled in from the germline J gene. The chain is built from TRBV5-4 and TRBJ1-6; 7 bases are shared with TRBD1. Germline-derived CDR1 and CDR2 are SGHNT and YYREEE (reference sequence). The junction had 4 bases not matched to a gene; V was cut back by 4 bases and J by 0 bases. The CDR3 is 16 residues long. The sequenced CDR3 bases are TGTGCCAGCAGCGTGAACAGGGGCTCCTATAATTCACCC. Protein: CASSVNRGSYNSP. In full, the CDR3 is CASSVNRGSYNSPLHF.

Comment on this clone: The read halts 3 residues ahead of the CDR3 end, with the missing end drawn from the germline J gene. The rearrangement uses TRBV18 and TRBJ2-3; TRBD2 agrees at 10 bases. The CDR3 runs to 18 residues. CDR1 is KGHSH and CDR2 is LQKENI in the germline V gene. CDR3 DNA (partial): TGTGCCAGCTCACCAAATCGGGCTAGCGGGAGTTTTGGGGAGACG. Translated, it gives CASSPNRASGSFGET. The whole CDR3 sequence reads CASSPNRASGSFGETQYF.

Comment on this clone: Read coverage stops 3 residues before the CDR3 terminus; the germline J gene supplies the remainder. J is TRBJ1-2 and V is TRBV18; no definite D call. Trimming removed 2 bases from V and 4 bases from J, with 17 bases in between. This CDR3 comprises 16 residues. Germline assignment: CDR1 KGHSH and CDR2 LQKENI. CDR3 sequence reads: CASSPRVSPTLYGYTF. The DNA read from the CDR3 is TGTGCCAGCTCACCAAGGGTCTCTCCAACACTCTATGGC.

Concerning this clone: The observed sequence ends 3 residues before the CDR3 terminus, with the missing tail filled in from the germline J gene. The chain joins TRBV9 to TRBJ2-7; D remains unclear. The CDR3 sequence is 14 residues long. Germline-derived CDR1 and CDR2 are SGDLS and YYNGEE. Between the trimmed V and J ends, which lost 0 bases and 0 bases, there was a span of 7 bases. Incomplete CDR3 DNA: TGTGCCAGCAGCGTAGCGGTGGTCTCCTACGAG. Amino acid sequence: CASSVAVVSYE. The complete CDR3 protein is CASSVAVVSYEQYF.

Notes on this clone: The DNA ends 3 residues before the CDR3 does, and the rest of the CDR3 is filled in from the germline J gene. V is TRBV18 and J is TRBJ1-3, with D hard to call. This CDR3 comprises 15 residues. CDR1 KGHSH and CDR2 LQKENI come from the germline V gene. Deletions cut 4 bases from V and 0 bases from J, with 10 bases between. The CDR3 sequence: CASSQLGDSGNTIYF. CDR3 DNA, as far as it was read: TGTGCCAGCTCACAGCTAGGCGACTCTGGAAACACC.

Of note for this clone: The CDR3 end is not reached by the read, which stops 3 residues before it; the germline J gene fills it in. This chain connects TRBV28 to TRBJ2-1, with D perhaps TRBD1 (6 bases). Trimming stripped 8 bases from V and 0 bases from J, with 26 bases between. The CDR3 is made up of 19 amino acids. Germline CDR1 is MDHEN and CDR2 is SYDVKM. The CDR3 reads CASPPLVGTGTTSYNEQFF. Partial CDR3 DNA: TGTGCCAGCCCTCCTTTAGTAGGGACCGGGACAACCTCCTACAATGAG.

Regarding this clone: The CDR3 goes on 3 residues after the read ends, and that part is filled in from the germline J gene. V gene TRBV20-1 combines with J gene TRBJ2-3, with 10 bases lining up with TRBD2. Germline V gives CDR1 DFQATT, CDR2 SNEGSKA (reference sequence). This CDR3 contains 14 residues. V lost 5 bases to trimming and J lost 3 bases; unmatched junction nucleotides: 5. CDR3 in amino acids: CSAPQLAGTDTQYF. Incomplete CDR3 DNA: TGCAGTGCTCCACAACTAGCGGGGACAGATACG.

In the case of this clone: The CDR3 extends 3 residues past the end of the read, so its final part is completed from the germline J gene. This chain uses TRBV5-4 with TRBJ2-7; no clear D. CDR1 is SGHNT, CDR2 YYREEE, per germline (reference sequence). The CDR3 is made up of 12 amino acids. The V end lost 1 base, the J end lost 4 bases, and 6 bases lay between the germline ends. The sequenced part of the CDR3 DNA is TGTGCCAGCAGCTTGAACCAGTACGAG. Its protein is CASSLNQYE. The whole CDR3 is CASSLNQYEQYF.

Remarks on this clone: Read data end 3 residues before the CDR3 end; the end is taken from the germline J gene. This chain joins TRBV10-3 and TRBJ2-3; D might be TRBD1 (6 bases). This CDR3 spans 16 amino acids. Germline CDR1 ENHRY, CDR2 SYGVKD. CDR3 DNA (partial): TGTGCCATCAGTGAGTCCGCATGGGGGCCCCTAGAGACG. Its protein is CAISESAWGPLET. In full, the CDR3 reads CAISESAWGPLETQYF.

Partial CDR3 DNA: TGTGCCAGCAGCCTACGGGGAACGGTC. This codes for CASSLRGTV. The whole CDR3 protein is CASSLRGTVYTF. The rearrangement uses TRBV6-2 or TRBV6-3 and TRBJ1-2; no definite D call. The DNA ends 3 residues before the CDR3 does, and the rest of the CDR3 is filled in from the germline J gene. CDR3 length: 12 amino acids. CDR1 and CDR2 from the germline V gene are MNHEY and SVGEGT.

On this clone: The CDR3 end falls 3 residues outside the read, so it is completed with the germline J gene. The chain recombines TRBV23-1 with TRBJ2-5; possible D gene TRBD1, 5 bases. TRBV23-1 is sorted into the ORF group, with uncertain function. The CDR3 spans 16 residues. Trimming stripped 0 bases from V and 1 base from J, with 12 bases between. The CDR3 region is CASSQSAREPQETQYF. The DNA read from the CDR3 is TGCGCCAGCAGTCAATCCGCCAGGGAACCCCAAGAGACC.

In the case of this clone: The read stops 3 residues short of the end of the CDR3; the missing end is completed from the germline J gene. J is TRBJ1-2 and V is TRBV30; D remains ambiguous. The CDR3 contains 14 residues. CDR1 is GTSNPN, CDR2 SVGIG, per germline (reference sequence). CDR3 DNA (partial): TGTGCCTGGAAATCCAGCGGGGTAGGGCATGAC. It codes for CAWKSSGVGHD. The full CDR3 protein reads CAWKSSGVGHDYTF.

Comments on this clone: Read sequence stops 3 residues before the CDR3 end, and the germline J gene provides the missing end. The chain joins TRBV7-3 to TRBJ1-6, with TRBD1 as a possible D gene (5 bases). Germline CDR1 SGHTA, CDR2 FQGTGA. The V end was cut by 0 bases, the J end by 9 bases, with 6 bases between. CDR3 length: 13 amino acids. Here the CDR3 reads CASSLTGGSPLHF. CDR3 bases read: TGTGCCAGCAGCTTAACCGGGGGTTCACCC.

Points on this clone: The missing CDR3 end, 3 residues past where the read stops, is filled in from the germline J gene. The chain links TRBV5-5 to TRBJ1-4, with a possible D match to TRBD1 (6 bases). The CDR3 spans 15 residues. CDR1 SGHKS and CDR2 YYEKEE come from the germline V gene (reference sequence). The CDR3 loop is CASGRDGGANSPLFF. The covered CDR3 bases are TGTGCCAGCGGCCGTGATGGGGGGGCCAACTCACCA.

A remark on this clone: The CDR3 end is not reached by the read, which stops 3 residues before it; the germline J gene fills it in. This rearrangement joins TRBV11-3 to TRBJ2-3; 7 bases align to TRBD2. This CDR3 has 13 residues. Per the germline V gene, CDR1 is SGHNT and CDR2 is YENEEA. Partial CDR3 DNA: TGTGCCAGCAGCCAGGACTCGCGGGAGACG. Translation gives CASSQDSRET. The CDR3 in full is CASSQDSRETQYF. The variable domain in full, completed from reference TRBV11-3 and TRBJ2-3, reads EAGVVQSPRYKIIEKKQPVAFWCNPISGHNTLYWYLQNLGQGPELLIRYENEEAVDDSQLPKDRFSAERLKGVDSTLKIQPAELGDSAVYLCASSQDSRETQYFGPGTRLTVL.

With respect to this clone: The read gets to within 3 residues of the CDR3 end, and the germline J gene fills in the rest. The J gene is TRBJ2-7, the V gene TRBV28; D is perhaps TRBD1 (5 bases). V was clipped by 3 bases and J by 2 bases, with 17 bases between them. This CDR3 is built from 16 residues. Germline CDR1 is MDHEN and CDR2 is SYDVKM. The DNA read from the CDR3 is TGTGCCAGCAGTTTTATCGTCCCCAGGGTCCCCTACGAG. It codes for CASSFIVPRVPYE. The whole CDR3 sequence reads CASSFIVPRVPYEQYF. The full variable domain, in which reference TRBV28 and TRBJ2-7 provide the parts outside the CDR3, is DVKVTQSSRYLVKRTGEKVFLECVQDMDHENMFWYRQDPGLGLRLIYFSYDVKMKEKGDIPEGYSVSREKKERFSLILESASTNQTSMYLCASSFIVPRVPYEQYFGPGTRLTVT.

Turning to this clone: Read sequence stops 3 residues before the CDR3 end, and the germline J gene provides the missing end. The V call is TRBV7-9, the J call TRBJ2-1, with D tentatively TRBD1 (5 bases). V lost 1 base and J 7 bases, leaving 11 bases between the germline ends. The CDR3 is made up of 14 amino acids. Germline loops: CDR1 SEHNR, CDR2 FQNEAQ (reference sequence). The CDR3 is CASSLEQGRNEQFF. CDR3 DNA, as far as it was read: TGTGCCAGCAGCTTAGAGCAGGGTCGGAATGAG.

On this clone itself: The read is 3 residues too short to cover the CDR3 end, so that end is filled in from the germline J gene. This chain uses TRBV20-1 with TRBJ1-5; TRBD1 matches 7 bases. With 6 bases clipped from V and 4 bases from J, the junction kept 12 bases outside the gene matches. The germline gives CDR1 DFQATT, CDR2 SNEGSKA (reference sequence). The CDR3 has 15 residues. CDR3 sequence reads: CSARQGGGRNQPQHF. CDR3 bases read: TGCAGTGCCAGACAGGGCGGAGGCCGAAATCAGCCC.

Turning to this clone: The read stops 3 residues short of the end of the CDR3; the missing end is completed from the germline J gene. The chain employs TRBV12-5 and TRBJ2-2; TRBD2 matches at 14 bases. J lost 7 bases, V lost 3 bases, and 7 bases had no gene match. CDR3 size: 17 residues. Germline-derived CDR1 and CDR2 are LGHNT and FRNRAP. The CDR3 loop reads CASGLRLAGGFFGELFF. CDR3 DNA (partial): TGTGCTAGTGGTTTAAGACTAGCGGGAGGGTTTTTCGGGGAG.

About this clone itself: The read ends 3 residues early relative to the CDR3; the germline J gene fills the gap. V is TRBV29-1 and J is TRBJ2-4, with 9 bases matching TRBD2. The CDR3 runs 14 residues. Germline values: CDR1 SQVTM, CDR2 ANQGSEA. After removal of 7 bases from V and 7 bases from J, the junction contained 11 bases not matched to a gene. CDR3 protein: CSADGGGGRNIQYF. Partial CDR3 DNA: TGCAGCGCCGACGGCGGGGGGGGGAGGAACATT.

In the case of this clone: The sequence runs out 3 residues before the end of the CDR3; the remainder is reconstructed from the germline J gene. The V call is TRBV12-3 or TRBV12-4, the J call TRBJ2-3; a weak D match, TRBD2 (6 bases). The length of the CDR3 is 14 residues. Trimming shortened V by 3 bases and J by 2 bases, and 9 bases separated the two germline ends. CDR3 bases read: TGTGCCAGCAGTTTGGGGACTTACACAGATACG. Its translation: CASSLGTYTDT. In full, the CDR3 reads CASSLGTYTDTQYF.